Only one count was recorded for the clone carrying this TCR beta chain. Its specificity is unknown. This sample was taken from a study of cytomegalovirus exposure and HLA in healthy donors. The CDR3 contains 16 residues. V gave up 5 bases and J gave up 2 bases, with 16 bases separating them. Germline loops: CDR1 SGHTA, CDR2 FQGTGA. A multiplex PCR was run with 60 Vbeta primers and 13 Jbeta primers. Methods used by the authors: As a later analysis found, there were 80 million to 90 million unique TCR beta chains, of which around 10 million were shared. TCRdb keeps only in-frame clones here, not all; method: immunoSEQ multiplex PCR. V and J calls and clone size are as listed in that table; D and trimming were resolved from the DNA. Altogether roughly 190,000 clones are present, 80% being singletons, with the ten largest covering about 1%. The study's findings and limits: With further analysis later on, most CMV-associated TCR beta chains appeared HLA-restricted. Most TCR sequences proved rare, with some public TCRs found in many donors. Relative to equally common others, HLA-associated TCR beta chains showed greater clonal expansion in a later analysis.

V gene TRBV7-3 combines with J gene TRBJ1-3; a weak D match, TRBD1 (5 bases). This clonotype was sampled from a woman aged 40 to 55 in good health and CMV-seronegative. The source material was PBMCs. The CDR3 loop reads CASSPNGGAAGNTIYF. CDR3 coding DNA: TGTGCCAGCAGCCCAAACGGAGGGGCAGCTGGAAACACCATATATTTT.